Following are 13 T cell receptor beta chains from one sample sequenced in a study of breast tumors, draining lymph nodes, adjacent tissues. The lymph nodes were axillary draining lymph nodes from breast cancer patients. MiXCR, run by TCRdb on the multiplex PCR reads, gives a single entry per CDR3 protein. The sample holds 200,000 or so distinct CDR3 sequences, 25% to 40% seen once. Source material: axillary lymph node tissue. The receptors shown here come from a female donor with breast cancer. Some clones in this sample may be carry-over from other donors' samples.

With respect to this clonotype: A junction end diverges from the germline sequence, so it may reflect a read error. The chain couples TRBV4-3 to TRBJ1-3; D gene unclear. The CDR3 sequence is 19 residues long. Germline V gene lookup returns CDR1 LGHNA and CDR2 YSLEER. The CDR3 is CASSHPKGPRSPSGSTIYF. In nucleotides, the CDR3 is TGCGCCAGCAGCCACCCCAAGGGCCCGAGGAGCCCCTCTGGAAGCACCATATATTTT.

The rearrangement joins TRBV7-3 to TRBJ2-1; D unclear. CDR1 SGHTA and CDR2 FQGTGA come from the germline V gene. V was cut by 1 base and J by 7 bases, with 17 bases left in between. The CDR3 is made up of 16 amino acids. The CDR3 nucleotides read TGTGCCAGCAGCTTAAGGCCGTCGGGCCAAGGAAATGAGCAGTTCTTC. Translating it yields CASSLRPSGQGNEQFF. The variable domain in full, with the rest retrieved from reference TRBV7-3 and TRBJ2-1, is GAGVSQTPSNKVTEKGKYVELRCDPISGHTALYWYRQSLGQGPEFLIYFQGTGAADDSGLPNDRFFAVRPEGSVSTLKIQRTERGDSAVYLCASSLRPSGQGNEQFFGPGTRLTVL.

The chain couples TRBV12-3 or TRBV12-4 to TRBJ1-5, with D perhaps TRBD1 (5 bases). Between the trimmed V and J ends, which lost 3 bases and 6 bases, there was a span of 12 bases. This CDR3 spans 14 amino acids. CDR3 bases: TGTGCCAGCAGTTTCCAGGGCGGGGCTCAGCCCCAGCATTTT. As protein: CASSFQGGAQPQHF.

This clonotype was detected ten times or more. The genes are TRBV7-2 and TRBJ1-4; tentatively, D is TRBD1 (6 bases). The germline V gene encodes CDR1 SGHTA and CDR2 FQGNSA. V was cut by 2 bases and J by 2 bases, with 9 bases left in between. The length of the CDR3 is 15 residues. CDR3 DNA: TGTGCCAGCAGCTTACGGGGGCCCACTAATGAAAAACTGTTTTTT. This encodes CASSLRGPTNEKLFF.

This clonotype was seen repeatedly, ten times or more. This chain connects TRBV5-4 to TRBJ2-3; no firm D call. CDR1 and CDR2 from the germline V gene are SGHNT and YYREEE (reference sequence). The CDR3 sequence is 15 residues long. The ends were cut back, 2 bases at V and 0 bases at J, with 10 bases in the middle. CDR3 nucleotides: TGTGCCAGCAGCTTACCCAGTTCTAGCACAGATACGCAGTATTTT. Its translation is CASSLPSSSTDTQYF. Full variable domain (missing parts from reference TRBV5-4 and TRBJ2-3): ETGVTQSPTHLIKTRGQQVTLRCSSQSGHNTVSWYQQALGQGPQFIFQYYREEENGRGNFPPRFSGLQFPNYSSELNVNALELDDSALYLCASSLPSSSTDTQYFGPGTRLTVL.

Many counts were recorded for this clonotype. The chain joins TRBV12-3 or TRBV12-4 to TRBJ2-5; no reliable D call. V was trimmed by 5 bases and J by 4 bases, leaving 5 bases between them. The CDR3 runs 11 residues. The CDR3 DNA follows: TGTGCCAGCAGTCAGAGAGAGACCCAGTACTTC. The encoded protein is CASSQRETQYF.

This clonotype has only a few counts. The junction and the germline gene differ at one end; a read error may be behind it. CDR3 in amino acids: CASSLSTTTNYGYPF. The CDR3 region has the DNA TGTGCCAGCAGCTTAAGCACCACCACTAACTATGGCTACCCCTTC. The chain links TRBV7-9 to TRBJ1-2; no firm D call. This CDR3 comprises 15 residues. Germline V gene sequence: CDR1 SEHNR, CDR2 FQNEAQ (reference sequence).

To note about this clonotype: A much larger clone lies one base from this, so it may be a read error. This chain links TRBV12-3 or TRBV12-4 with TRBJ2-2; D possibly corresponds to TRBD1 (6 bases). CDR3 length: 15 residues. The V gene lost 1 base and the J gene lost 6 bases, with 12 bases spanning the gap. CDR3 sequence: CASSLGGGFAGELFF. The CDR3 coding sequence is TGTGCCAGCAGTTTAGGTGGGGGCTTCGCCGGGGAGCTGTTTTTT.

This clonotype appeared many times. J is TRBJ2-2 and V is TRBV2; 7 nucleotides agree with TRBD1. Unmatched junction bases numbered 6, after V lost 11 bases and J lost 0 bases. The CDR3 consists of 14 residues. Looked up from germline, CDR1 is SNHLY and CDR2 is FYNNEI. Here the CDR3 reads CAGSGQANTGELFF. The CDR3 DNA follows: TGTGCCGGATCTGGACAGGCGAACACCGGGGAGCTGTTTTTT.

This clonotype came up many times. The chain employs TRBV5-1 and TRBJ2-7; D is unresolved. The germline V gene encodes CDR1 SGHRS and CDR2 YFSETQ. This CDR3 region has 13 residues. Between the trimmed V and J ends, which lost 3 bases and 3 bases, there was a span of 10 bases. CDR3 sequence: CASSSTPDYEQYF. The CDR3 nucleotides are TGCGCCAGCAGCTCAACTCCGGACTACGAGCAGTACTTC.

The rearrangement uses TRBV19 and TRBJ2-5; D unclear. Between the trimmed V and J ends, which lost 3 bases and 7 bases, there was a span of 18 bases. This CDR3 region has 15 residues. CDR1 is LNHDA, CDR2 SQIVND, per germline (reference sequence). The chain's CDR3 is CASSIRAQAVGTQYF. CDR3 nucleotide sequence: TGTGCCAGTAGTATTAGGGCGCAGGCGGTGGGGACCCAGTACTTC.

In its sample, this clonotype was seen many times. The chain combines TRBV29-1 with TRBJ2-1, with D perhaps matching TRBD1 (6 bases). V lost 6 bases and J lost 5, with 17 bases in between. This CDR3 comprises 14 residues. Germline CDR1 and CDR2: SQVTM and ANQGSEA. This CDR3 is CSVGRAGANNEQFF. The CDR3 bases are TGCAGCGTCGGCCGGGCAGGGGCCAACAATGAGCAGTTCTTC.

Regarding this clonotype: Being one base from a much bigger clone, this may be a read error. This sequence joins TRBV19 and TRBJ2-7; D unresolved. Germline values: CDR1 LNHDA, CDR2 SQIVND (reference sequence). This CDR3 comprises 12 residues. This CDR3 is CASSIDRNERYF. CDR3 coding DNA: TGTGCCAGTAGTATAGATCGGAACGAGCGGTACTTC.